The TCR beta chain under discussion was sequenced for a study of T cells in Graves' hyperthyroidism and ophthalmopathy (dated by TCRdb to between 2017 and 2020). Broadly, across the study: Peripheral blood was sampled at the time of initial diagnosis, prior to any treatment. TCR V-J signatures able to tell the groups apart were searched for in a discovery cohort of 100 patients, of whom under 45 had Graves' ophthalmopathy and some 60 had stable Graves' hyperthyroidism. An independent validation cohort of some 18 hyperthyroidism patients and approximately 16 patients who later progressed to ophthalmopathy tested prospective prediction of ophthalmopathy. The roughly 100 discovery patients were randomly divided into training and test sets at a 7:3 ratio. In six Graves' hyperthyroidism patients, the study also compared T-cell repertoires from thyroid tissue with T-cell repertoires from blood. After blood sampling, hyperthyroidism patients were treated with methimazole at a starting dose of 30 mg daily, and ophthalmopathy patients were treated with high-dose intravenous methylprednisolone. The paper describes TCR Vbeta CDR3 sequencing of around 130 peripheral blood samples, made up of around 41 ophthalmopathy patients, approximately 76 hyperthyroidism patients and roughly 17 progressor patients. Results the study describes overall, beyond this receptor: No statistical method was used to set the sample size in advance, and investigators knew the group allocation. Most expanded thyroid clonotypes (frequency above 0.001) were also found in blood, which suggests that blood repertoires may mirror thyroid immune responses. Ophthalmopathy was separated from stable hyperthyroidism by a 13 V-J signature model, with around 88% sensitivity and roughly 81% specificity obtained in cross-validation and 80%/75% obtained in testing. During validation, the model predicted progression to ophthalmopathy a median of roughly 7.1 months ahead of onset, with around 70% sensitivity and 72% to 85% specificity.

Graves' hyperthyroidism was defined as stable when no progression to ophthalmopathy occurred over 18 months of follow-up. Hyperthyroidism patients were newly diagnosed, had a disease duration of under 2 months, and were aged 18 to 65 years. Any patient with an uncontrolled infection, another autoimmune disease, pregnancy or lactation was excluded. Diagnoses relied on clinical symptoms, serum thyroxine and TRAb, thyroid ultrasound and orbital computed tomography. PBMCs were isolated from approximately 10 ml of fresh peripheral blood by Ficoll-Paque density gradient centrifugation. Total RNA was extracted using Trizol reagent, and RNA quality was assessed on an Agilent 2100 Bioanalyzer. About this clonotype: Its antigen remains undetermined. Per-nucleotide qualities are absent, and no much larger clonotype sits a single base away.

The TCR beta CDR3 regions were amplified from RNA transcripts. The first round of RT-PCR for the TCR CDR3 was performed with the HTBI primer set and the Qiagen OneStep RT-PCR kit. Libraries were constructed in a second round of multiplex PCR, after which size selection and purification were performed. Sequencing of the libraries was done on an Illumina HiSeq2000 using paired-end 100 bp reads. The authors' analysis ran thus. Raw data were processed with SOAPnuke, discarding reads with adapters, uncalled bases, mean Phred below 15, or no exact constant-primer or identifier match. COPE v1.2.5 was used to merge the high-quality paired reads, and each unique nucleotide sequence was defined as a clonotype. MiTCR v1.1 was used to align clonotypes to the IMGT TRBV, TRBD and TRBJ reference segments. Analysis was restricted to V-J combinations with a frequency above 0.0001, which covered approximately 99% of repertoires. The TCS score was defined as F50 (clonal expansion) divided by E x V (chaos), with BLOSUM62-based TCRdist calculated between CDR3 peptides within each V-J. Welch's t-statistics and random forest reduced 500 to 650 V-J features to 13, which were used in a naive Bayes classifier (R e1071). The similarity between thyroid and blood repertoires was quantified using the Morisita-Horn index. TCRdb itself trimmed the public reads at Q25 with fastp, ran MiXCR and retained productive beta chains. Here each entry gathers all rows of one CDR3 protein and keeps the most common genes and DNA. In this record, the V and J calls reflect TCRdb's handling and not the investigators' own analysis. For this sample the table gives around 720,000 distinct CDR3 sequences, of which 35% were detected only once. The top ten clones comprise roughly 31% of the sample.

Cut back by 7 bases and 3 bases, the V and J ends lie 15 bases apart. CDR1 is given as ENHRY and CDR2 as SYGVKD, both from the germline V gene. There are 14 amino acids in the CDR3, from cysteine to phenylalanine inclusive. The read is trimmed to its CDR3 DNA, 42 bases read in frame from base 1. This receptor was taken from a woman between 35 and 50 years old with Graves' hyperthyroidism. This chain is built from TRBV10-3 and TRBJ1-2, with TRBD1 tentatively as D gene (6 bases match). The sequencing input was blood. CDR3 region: CAITSRTDDYGYTF. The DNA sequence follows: TGTGCCATCACTTCTCGGACAGACGACTATGGCTACACCTTC.